This T cell receptor delta chain was recorded in a study of gamma-delta chains in newborns, infants, children. Study-wide context: Microbial exposure reportedly drives polyclonal innate γδ T cell expansion after birth.

TCRdb reanalyzed the reads using CATT. Seen here are some 2,500 delta-chain clones, roughly 50% observed once, and the top ten hold about a tenth. As for this clone: This may be a read error: a much more frequent sequence differs by one nucleotide.

This CDR3 contains 18 residues. CDR1 and CDR2 from the germline V gene are GEAIGNYY and EKD. The sequence derives from a child who received the measles vaccine. The rearrangement uses TRDV2 and TRDJ1, with 12 bases that match TRDD3. The sequencing used blood, collected at baseline. Here the CDR3 reads CACDTSWGIRRDTDELIF. CDR3 nucleotide sequence: TGTGCCTGTGACACAAGCTGGGGGATACGAAGGGACACCGATGAACTCATCTTT.